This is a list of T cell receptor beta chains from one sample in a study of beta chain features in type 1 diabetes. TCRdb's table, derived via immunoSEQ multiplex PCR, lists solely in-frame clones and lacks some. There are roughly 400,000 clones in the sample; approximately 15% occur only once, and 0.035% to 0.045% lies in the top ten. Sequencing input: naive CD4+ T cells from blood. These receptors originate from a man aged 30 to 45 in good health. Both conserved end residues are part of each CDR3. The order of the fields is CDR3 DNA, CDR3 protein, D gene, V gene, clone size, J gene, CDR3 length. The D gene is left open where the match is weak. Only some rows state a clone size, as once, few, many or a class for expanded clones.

TGTGCCAGCAGCCATAGGATCCTCCATGAGCAGTTCTTC | CASSHRILHEQFF | NA | TRBV14 | NA | TRBJ2-1 | 13
TGTGCCAGCAGCCTGCCGGGACTAGCGGGAGGTGATAGCACAGATACGCAGTATTTT | CASSLPGLAGGDSTDTQYF | TRBD2 | TRBV4-2 | few | TRBJ2-3 | 19
TGTGCCAGCAGCTCGACAGGAAGTGGGGAGACCCAGTACTTC | CASSSTGSGETQYF | NA | TRBV5-6 | NA | TRBJ2-5 | 14
TGTGCCAGCAGCCCGGGAACGGATACGCAGTATTTT | CASSPGTDTQYF | NA | TRBV14 | NA | TRBJ2-3 | 12
TGTGCCAGCAGCTTGGGAGGGACAGGGGGCGTAGAGACCCAGTACTTC | CASSLGGTGGVETQYF | TRBD1 | TRBV9 | few | TRBJ2-5 | 16
TGTGCCAGCAGCCGCGGGACGGTTCCCTACAATGAGCAGTTCTTC | CASSRGTVPYNEQFF | NA | TRBV27 | few | TRBJ2-1 | 15
TGCGCCAGCAGCCAAGATTCGACTAGCGGGGGCAATGAGCAGTTCTTC | CASSQDSTSGGNEQFF | TRBD2 | TRBV4-1 | few | TRBJ2-1 | 16
TGCAGTGCTATAGCGTCCTACGAGCAGTACTTC | CSAIASYEQYF | NA | TRBV20-1 | NA | TRBJ2-7 | 11
TGTGCCAGCAGCTTTCTTCAGTGGGGCGAGCATGGCTACACCTTC | CASSFLQWGEHGYTF | NA | TRBV7-8 | NA | TRBJ1-2 | 15
TGTGCCTGGAGTGTAAAGGGACTAGCGGGGTCGTCGTTTGAGCAGTTCTTC | CAWSVKGLAGSSFEQFF | TRBD2 | TRBV30 | few | TRBJ2-1 | 17
TGTGCCAGCAGTCTCCAGGGTCGGTATGGCTACACCTTC | CASSLQGRYGYTF | NA | TRBV27 | few | TRBJ1-2 | 13
TGCAGCGTTGGCCCTAGATACCAGCAGTACTTC | CSVGPRYQQYF | NA | TRBV29-1 | NA | TRBJ2-5 | 11
TGTGCCAGCAGTTTACCCCTCTTGTATTGGTACACAGATACGCAGTATTTT | CASSLPLLYWYTDTQYF | NA | TRBV27 | few | TRBJ2-3 | 17
TGTGCCAGCAGCCAGAACCCCACATTTATAGTACCAGATACGCAGTATTTT | CASSQNPTFIVPDTQYF | NA | TRBV7-2 | NA | TRBJ2-3 | 17
TGTGCCAGCAGCCTTCCGGGGCCAGGAGATTCACCCCTCCACTTT | CASSLPGPGDSPLHF | NA | TRBV7-9 | NA | TRBJ1-6 | 15
TGTGCCAGCTCACCTGGGGGGGGTGAGCAGTTCTTC | CASSPGGGEQFF | TRBD2 | TRBV18 | few | TRBJ2-1 | 12
TGTGCCAGCAGCCGAGGGGGGACCACGGAGACCCAGTACTTC | CASSRGGTTETQYF | NA | TRBV4-2 | few | TRBJ2-5 | 14
TGTGCCAGCAGTTACATCTTCGGACTAGCTGGAGATACGCAGTATTTT | CASSYIFGLAGDTQYF | TRBD2 | TRBV6-5 | NA | TRBJ2-3 | 16
TGTGCTAGTGGTCTAGAGGCGGGTCAGCCCCAGCATTTT | CASGLEAGQPQHF | NA | TRBV12-5 | few | TRBJ1-5 | 13
TGCGCCAGCAGCCGCGGAACGGACCAAGAGACCCAGTACTTC | CASSRGTDQETQYF | NA | TRBV5-1 | NA | TRBJ2-5 | 14
TGTGCCAGCAGTGGCCGAACTTGGGAGAACACTGAAGCTTTCTTT | CASSGRTWENTEAFF | NA | TRBV25-1 | NA | TRBJ1-1 | 15
TGCGCCAGCAGCCAAGGTCGGCAGCGGGAGAAAGGTAATGAGCAGTTCTTC | CASSQGRQREKGNEQFF | TRBD2 | TRBV4-1 | NA | TRBJ2-1 | 17
TGTGCCAGCAGCTATCGCAGGGCAGAGACCCAGTACTTC | CASSYRRAETQYF | NA | TRBV5-4 | few | TRBJ2-5 | 13
TGTGCCAGCAGCTTTGAAGGACCAGATACGCAGTATTTT | CASSFEGPDTQYF | NA | TRBV7-2 | few | TRBJ2-3 | 13
TGTGCCAGCAGCTTATCGAGGGGGAGCAGAGACACCATATATTTT | CASSLSRGSRDTIYF | NA | TRBV7-9 | NA | TRBJ1-3 | 15
TGTGCCAGCAGCTTAGCGGAACACACAGATACGCAGTATTTT | CASSLAEHTDTQYF | NA | TRBV11-1 | NA | TRBJ2-3 | 14
TGCAGCGTTGCCAGGGCGGGCACTGAAGCTTTCTTT | CSVARAGTEAFF | NA | TRBV29-1 | few | TRBJ1-1 | 12
TGCAGCGTTCAGGTCAGGGAGCAGTTCTTC | CSVQVREQFF | NA | TRBV29-1 | NA | TRBJ2-1 | 10
TGCGCCAGCAGCCATTCCCCTAGAAAGGATACGCAGTATTTT | CASSHSPRKDTQYF | NA | TRBV4-3 | NA | TRBJ2-3 | 14
TGTGCCAGCAATCGTGGCATCCAACACAATGAGCAGTTCTTC | CASNRGIQHNEQFF | NA | TRBV2 | few | TRBJ2-1 | 14
TGTGCCAGCAGCTTCGGACTGACTGAAGAGCAGTACTTC | CASSFGLTEEQYF | NA | TRBV7-7 | few | TRBJ2-7 | 13
TGCAGCGTACCGAAAGGGCTTAATGAGCAGTTCTTC | CSVPKGLNEQFF | NA | TRBV29-1 | few | TRBJ2-1 | 12
TGTGCCAGCAGCCAAGGGCGGGAACGCGGCTACAATGAGCAGTTCTTC | CASSQGRERGYNEQFF | NA | TRBV4-2 | few | TRBJ2-1 | 16
TGTGCCAGCAGCTTAAAGGCGTCGGAGACCCAGTACTTC | CASSLKASETQYF | NA | TRBV5-6 | NA | TRBJ2-5 | 13
TGTGCCAGCAGTTACTCAGGACAGGTCCGTAGACCCCTCCACTTT | CASSYSGQVRRPLHF | TRBD1 | TRBV6-5 | few | TRBJ1-6 | 15
TGTGCCAGCTCACCGGGACTAGATGAAAAACTGTTTTTT | CASSPGLDEKLFF | NA | TRBV18 | NA | TRBJ1-4 | 13
TGCGCCAGCAGCTTGGAGTCCCCGACTGGGCAGCGGTACTTC | CASSLESPTGQRYF | NA | TRBV5-1 | NA | TRBJ2-7 | 14
TGTGCCAGCAGCCACTGGGAAGTCACCGAAGGTTATGGCTACACCTTC | CASSHWEVTEGYGYTF | NA | TRBV7-9 | few | TRBJ1-2 | 16
TGCACCAGCAGCCAAGATGTGGCTAGCGGTTACAATGAGCAGTTCTTC | CTSSQDVASGYNEQFF | NA | TRBV1 | NA | TRBJ2-1 | 16
TGTGCCAGCAGTTACTCCGCAGGGTTAGAGACCCAGTACTTC | CASSYSAGLETQYF | NA | TRBV6-6 | NA | TRBJ2-5 | 14
TGTGCCAGCAGCTTAGATGGCCCCGGCACCTTGTACCAAGAGACCCAGTACTTC | CASSLDGPGTLYQETQYF | NA | TRBV11-2 | few | TRBJ2-5 | 18
TGTGCCAGCAGCTTGGATCCTAGACAGGGTATGAATGAGCAGTTCTTC | CASSLDPRQGMNEQFF | TRBD1 | TRBV5-4 | few | TRBJ2-1 | 16
TGTGCCAGCAGTAGGGACTCCGCCTATGGTGAGCAGTTCTTC | CASSRDSAYGEQFF | NA | TRBV2 | NA | TRBJ2-1 | 14
TGTGCCAGCAGATTAGACCCGAACACTGAAGCTTTCTTT | CASRLDPNTEAFF | NA | TRBV7-9 | few | TRBJ1-1 | 13